This T cell receptor (beta chain) was profiled in a study of shared clonotypes between healthy human individuals. Overall study results and limits: Larger estimated richness was generally recorded for naive subsets relative to memory subsets.

On this clone itself: Its antigen is as yet unknown.

Germline V gene sequence: CDR1 MGHRA, CDR2 YSYEKL. Trimming took 2 bases from V and 0 from J; bases not matched to a gene: 4. This CDR3 contains 16 residues. Only in-frame clones appear in the TCRdb table, and some are missing; sequencing was by immunoSEQ multiplex PCR. The sample has hundreds of thousands of clones; around 72% are singletons. This TCR was recovered from a woman aged 25 to 39 in good health. The sample comprised memory CD4+ T cells sorted from blood. This sample's subset: CD45RA-negative fraction. The chain has TRBV4-1 and TRBJ1-5; TRBD1 matches 7 bases. CDR3 protein: CASSQMTGTSNQPQHF. CDR3 DNA sequence: TGCGCCAGCAGCCAAATGACAGGGACTAGCAATCAGCCCCAGCATTTT.